These 22 T cell receptor beta chains were sequenced from one sample in a study of blood T cells in healthy people across ages. A second PCR, run for about 7 to 11 cycles, used a sample-barcoded 5' primer plus a J-beta primer mix. One entry per CDR3 protein, called by TCRdb with MiXCR from the 5' RACE reads. Counted here are about 640,000 distinct CDR3 sequences, approximately 30% occurring once; the ten biggest clones make up 15% to 19%. The material sequenced was blood. These receptors all come from an elderly woman in good health.

This clonotype was counted at least ten times. The junction shows a germline mismatch at one end, possibly a read error. V is TRBV4-3 and J is TRBJ2-3, with 9 bases aligning to TRBD2. This CDR3 spans 15 amino acids. Germline CDR1 LGHNA, CDR2 YSLEER. This CDR3 is CASSQDSGGTDTQYF. The DNA of the CDR3 is TGTGCCAGCAGCCAAGACAGCGGGGGGACCGATACGCAGTATTTT.

In nucleotides, the CDR3 is TGCGCCAGCAGCCAAGATCCCCAGGGAACCGGGGAGCTGTTTTTT. Translating it yields CASSQDPQGTGELFF. V usage is TRBV4-3 and J usage is TRBJ2-2, with a possible D match to TRBD1 (5 bases). The CDR3 is 15 residues long. The germline V and J ends were trimmed by 0 bases and 5 bases, with 10 bases remaining between them. Germline lookup yields CDR1 LGHNA and CDR2 YSLEER.

The chain uses TRBV5-1 and TRBJ2-5; 10 bases agree with TRBD2. J lost 6 bases, V lost 4 bases, and 3 bases had no gene match. The CDR3 contains 13 residues. Germline CDR1 is SGHRS and CDR2 is YFSETQ. In DNA, the CDR3 is TGCGCCAGCAGCCATACTAGCGGGAAGACCCAGTACTTC. This gives the protein CASSHTSGKTQYF.

V usage is TRBV5-6 and J usage is TRBJ1-4; tentative D call: TRBD1 (5 bases). CDR3 length equals 14 residues. Deletions cut 4 bases from V and 11 bases from J, with 18 bases between. Germline loops: CDR1 SGHDT, CDR2 YYEEEE. CDR3: CASSIPGTGTKLFF. The DNA of the CDR3 is TGTGCCAGCAGCATCCCCGGGACGGGGACGAAACTGTTTTTT.

CDR3 residues: CASSAGREYQETQYF. CDR3 in DNA: TGTGCCAGCAGCGCCGGTCGAGAGTACCAAGAGACCCAGTACTTC. This chain joins TRBV9 and TRBJ2-5; no reliable D call. CDR3 length: 15 amino acids. Trimming removed 3 bases from V and 0 bases from J, with 12 bases in between. Germline CDR1 is SGDLS and CDR2 is YYNGEE. The full variable domain, rest sourced from reference TRBV9 and TRBJ2-5, is DSGVTQTPKHLITATGQRVTLRCSPRSGDLSVYWYQQSLDQGLQFLIQYYNGEERAKGNILERFSAQQFPDLHSELNLSSLELGDSALYFCASSAGREYQETQYFGPGTRLLVL.

V usage is TRBV20-1 and J usage is TRBJ2-5; TRBD2 matches at 8 bases. Looked up from germline, CDR1 is DFQATT and CDR2 is SNEGSKA (reference sequence). Trimming removed 0 bases from V and 0 bases from J; junction bases left unmatched: 9. The length of the CDR3 is 17 residues. The DNA of the CDR3 is TGCAGTGCTAGAGATCCACAAACGGGAGGGCACCAAGAGACCCAGTACTTC. It yields the protein CSARDPQTGGHQETQYF.

This clonotype was observed a handful of times. J is TRBJ2-5 and V is TRBV30; 10 bases fit TRBD1. The DNA end is more similar to TRBJ2-7, so the J call may be wrong. Germline lookup yields CDR1 GTSNPN and CDR2 SVGIG (reference sequence). CDR3 length equals 14 residues. The CDR3 nucleotides are TGTGCCTGGGGAAAGACAGGGGGCTGGGGCGAGCAGTACTTC. As protein: CAWGKTGGWGEQYF.

This clonotype has a count of ten or more. This chain's CDR3 is CASSSEGTGELFF. CDR3 nucleotide sequence: TGCGCCAGCAGCTCGGAAGGCACCGGGGAGCTGTTTTTT. The rearrangement uses TRBV5-1 and TRBJ2-2; D is ambiguous. CDR3 length: 13 residues. Trimming cost V 3 bases and J 4 bases, with 7 bases left between them. CDR1 is SGHRS and CDR2 is YFSETQ in the germline V gene. The full variable domain, its missing parts supplied by reference TRBV5-1 and TRBJ2-2, is KAGVTQTPRYLIKTRGQQVTLSCSPISGHRSVSWYQQTPGQGLQFLFEYFSETQRNKGNFPGRFSGRQFSNSRSEMNVSTLELGDSALYLCASSSEGTGELFFGEGSRLTVL.

This clonotype came up many times. The chain joins TRBV12-3 or TRBV12-4 to TRBJ1-5, with 8 bases lining up with TRBD1. This CDR3 has 14 residues. V shed 6 bases, J shed 6 bases, and the junction held 7 bases outside the gene matches. The CDR3 sequence is CASSRGQGGQPQHF. The DNA of the CDR3 is TGTGCCAGCAGCCGAGGACAGGGCGGTCAGCCCCAGCATTTT.

This clonotype was seen only a few times. A much larger clone differs by one base, so this may be a read error. The chain combines TRBV27 with TRBJ2-1, with 9 bases that match TRBD2. The J call could be wrong; TRBJ2-7 is a better fit for the DNA end. This CDR3 is 13 amino acids long. In germline, CDR1 is MNHEY, CDR2 SMNVEV (reference sequence). The CDR3 DNA sequence: TGTGCCAGCGGTTGGACTAGCGCAAATGAGCAGTACTTC. It specifies CASGWTSANEQYF.

The chain couples TRBV7-2 to TRBJ1-3; 7 bases fit TRBD1. In germline, CDR1 is SGHTA, CDR2 FQGNSA. CDR3 length equals 15 residues. V shed 5 bases and J 4 bases; nucleotides not matched to a gene: 8. The DNA for the CDR3 is TGTGCCAGCAGCCGGACAGGAACGGGGGGAAACACCATATATTTT. This encodes CASSRTGTGGNTIYF.

Comments on this clonotype: This could be a read error, since a much larger clone is one nucleotide away. The V call is TRBV28, the J call TRBJ2-5, with D perhaps TRBD2 (5 bases). The CDR3 extends over 15 amino acids. Trimming cost V 6 bases and J 11 bases, with 25 bases left between them. Germline V gene sequence: CDR1 MDHEN, CDR2 SYDVKM. The CDR3 DNA is TGTGCCAGCAGCCTCCTTGGGGTAGCGAGGAATGAGCAGTACTTC. Protein sequence: CASSLLGVARNEQYF. The full variable domain, completed using reference TRBV28 and TRBJ2-5, is DVKVTQSSRYLVKRTGEKVFLECVQDMDHENMFWYRQDPGLGLRLIYFSYDVKMKEKGDIPEGYSVSREKKERFSLILESASTNQTSMYLCASSLLGVARNEQYFGPGTRLLVL.

Turning to this clonotype: A much more abundant neighbour one base away suggests this may be a read error. The CDR3 region has the DNA TGTGCCAGCAGGTACTCGATATCCTACGAGCAGTACTTC. Its protein is CASRYSISYEQYF. The chain links TRBV6-2 or TRBV6-3 to TRBJ2-7; no reliable D call. This CDR3 comprises 13 residues. The germline CDR1 and CDR2 sequences are MNHEY and SVGEGT.

This clonotype was observed at least ten times. The gene calls are TRBV3-1 and TRBJ1-6, with a weak D call TRBD1 (5 bases). CDR1 and CDR2 (germline): LGHDT, YNNKEL (reference sequence). Trimming stripped 3 bases from V and 10 bases from J, with 10 bases between. CDR3 length equals 13 residues. CDR3 protein: CASSQARGSPLHF. The CDR3 nucleotides are TGTGCCAGCAGCCAGGCCCGGGGCTCACCCCTCCACTTT.

This clonotype was seen ten or more times. The chain couples TRBV5-1 to TRBJ2-3; D is unresolved. Trimming pared 1 base from V and 1 base from J, leaving 13 bases between. Germline V CDR1 and CDR2: SGHRS, YFSETQ. This CDR3 comprises 16 residues. CDR3 bases: TGCGCCAGCAGCTTGCGACTGGGGTCGGGCACAGATACGCAGTATTTT. Residues: CASSLRLGSGTDTQYF.

With respect to this clonotype: A much larger clone is a single base away; this may be a read error. The V gene is TRBV4-1, the J gene TRBJ2-7; D is unclear. The J call is in doubt because the DNA end fits TRBJ2-5 better. Looked up from germline, CDR1 is MGHRA and CDR2 is YSYEKL. The CDR3 runs 16 residues. The DNA of the CDR3 is TGCGCCAGCAGCCAAGAAGGCTTTATGTTGGGGGAGACCCAGTACTTC. Its translation is CASSQEGFMLGETQYF.

This chain uses TRBV19 with TRBJ1-2; D not resolved. Germline V gives CDR1 LNHDA, CDR2 SQIVND (reference sequence). This CDR3 region has 12 residues. V lost 3 bases, J lost 7 bases, and 9 bases lay in between. The CDR3 coding sequence is TGTGCCAGTAGTATCAACAGCTTTGGCTACACCTTC. Translating gives CASSINSFGYTF.

The sample holds a few counts of this clonotype. V and J are TRBV5-6 and TRBJ1-5; no reliable D call. Germline assignment: CDR1 SGHDT and CDR2 YYEEEE. The V and J ends lost 4 bases and 0 bases respectively, with 14 bases between them. The CDR3 totals 16 residues. The CDR3 spells CASSRWGNPSNQPQHF. In nucleotides, the CDR3 is TGTGCCAGCAGCCGCTGGGGAAATCCTAGCAATCAGCCCCAGCATTTT.

Ten or more counts support this clonotype. The chain is built from TRBV27 and TRBJ2-3; 13 bases are a match to TRBD2. The germline V gene encodes CDR1 MNHEY and CDR2 SMNVEV (reference sequence). Germline trimming cut 6 bases from V and 6 bases from J; bases unmatched to any gene: 9. The CDR3 has 16 amino acids. CDR3: CASRKLAGGTYDTQYF. CDR3 nucleotide sequence: TGTGCCAGCAGGAAACTAGCGGGGGGGACATACGATACGCAGTATTTT.

This clonotype was recorded a few times. This rearrangement joins TRBV20-1 to TRBJ2-5, with 9 positions matching TRBD2. J was trimmed by 5 bases and V by 3 bases; bases with no gene match: 13. Germline V gives CDR1 DFQATT, CDR2 SNEGSKA (reference sequence). CDR3 length: 16 amino acids. CDR3 protein: CSARAELAGRGETQYF. The CDR3 DNA reads as TGCAGTGCTAGGGCGGAACTAGCGGGCAGAGGGGAGACCCAGTACTTC.

The table lists this clonotype with many counts. The chain carries TRBV2 and TRBJ2-5, with D uncertain. CDR3 length: 13 amino acids. The germline V gene encodes CDR1 SNHLY and CDR2 FYNNEI. V lost 5 bases and J 3 bases, leaving 10 bases between the germline ends. CDR3 DNA: TGTGCCAGCAGTTCGGCGGAAAAAGAGACCCAGTACTTC. This sequence encodes CASSSAEKETQYF.

This clonotype is a singleton in its sample. The CDR3 nucleotides are TGTGCCAGCAGTTCCCGCCGTTGGGGGATTCGCGACTACACCTTC. Amino acids: CASSSRRWGIRDYTF. V and J are TRBV6-5 and TRBJ1-2, with D tentatively TRBD1 (5 bases). Trimming shortened V by 4 bases and J by 10 bases, and 22 bases separated the two germline ends. CDR1 MNHEY and CDR2 SVGAGI come from the germline V gene. The CDR3 is 15 residues long.